Listed here are 30 T cell receptor beta chains from one sample, sequenced in a study of T cells in Graves' hyperthyroidism and ophthalmopathy. RNA transcripts provided the source from which TCR beta CDR3 regions were amplified. In the first-round RT-PCR of the TCR CDR3, the HTBI primer set was used. TCRdb reprocessed the multiplex PCR reads via MiXCR and lists one record per CDR3 protein. The sample records around 200,000 distinct CDR3 sequences, about 16% being singletons. Sequenced sample: blood. These receptors were collected from a man aged 35 to 55 with Graves' hyperthyroidism.

This clonotype was seen repeatedly, ten times or more. The rearrangement links TRBV30 to TRBJ2-3, with D perhaps matching TRBD1 (7 bases). The CDR3 is 14 amino acids. Germline CDR1 GTSNPN, CDR2 SVGIG (reference sequence). With 6 bases removed from V and 5 bases from J, the gap between germline ends came to 18 bases. CDR3 loop: CACPAGGRGDTQYF. As DNA, the CDR3 is TGTGCCTGTCCGGCAGGGGGGAGAGGAGATACGCAGTATTTT.

In this sample, this clonotype turned up many times. CDR3 nucleotides: TGTGCCAGCAGCCGGGACACTAACACTGAAGCTTTCTTT. It encodes CASSRDTNTEAFF. This chain joins TRBV7-9 and TRBJ1-1, with D maybe TRBD1 (6 bases). CDR3 size: 13 residues. V lost 5 bases and J lost 2, with 9 bases in between. Germline CDR1 SEHNR, CDR2 FQNEAQ (reference sequence).

The chain combines TRBV11-2 with TRBJ1-6; D gene unclear. V was clipped by 1 base and J by 0 bases, with 10 bases between them. CDR1 and CDR2 (germline): SGHAT, FQNNGV. The CDR3 contains 17 residues. CDR3 sequence reads: CASSLGPSSSYNSPLHF. The CDR3 region has the DNA TGTGCCAGCAGCTTAGGGCCTTCCAGCTCCTATAATTCACCCCTCCACTTT.

This clonotype was counted ten times or more. The chain links TRBV10-1 to TRBJ2-5; tentative D call: TRBD1 (5 bases). The CDR3 covers 14 residues. CDR1 and CDR2 from the germline V gene are WNHNN and SYGVQD (reference sequence). Trimming took 3 bases from V and 5 from J, leaving 13 bases between them. The CDR3 bases are TGCGCCAGCAGTGAAGGGCAAAACAGGGAGACCCAGTACTTC. Translated, it gives CASSEGQNRETQYF.

As concerns this clonotype: It is likely a read error, because the conserved phenylalanine at the end of the CDR3 is missing. The rearrangement uses TRBV27 and TRBJ1-1, with D uncertain. Per germline, CDR1 MNHEY and CDR2 SMNVEV (reference sequence). The CDR3 is 13 amino acids. V was clipped by 5 bases and J by 2 bases, with 9 bases between them. The DNA for the CDR3 is TGTGCCAGCAGTAGAAGCGTTAACACTGAAGCTTTCGTT. Its protein is CASSRSVNTEAFV.

This clonotype was seen repeatedly, ten times or more. V is TRBV15 and J is TRBJ1-1; 8 bases map to TRBD1. Germline V lookup: CDR1 LNHNV, CDR2 YYDKDF (reference sequence). V shed 1 base, J shed 0 bases, and the junction held 10 bases outside the gene matches. This CDR3 has 18 residues. CDR3 amino acids: CATSRVRTGFTLNTEAFF. CDR3 coding DNA: TGTGCCACCAGCAGAGTCCGGACAGGGTTTACCTTGAACACTGAAGCTTTCTTT.

This rearrangement joins TRBV5-5 to TRBJ1-4, with TRBD1 matching over 7 bases. The CDR3 has 14 amino acids. Germline V gene lookup returns CDR1 SGHKS and CDR2 YYEKEE (reference sequence). J was trimmed by 8 bases and V by 4 bases; bases with no gene match: 8. DNA for the CDR3: TGTGCCAGCAGCCCCCCGGCAGGGGGGGAAAAACTGTTTTTT. Translation: CASSPPAGGEKLFF.

V usage is TRBV6-1 and J usage is TRBJ2-1, with D maybe TRBD1 (6 bases). This CDR3 is built from 15 residues. Germline lookup yields CDR1 MNHNS and CDR2 SASEGT. V lost 3 bases, J lost 8 bases, and 17 bases lay in between. The CDR3 region is CASSDGWTDVDEQFF. DNA for the CDR3: TGTGCCAGCAGTGACGGTTGGACAGATGTCGATGAGCAGTTCTTC.

This clonotype has only a few counts. The chain combines TRBV15 with TRBJ2-3, with D perhaps matching TRBD1 (5 bases). The CDR3 is made up of 18 amino acids. Germline V gene sequence: CDR1 LNHNV, CDR2 YYDKDF (reference sequence). V shed 5 bases and J shed 5 bases, with 26 bases lying between them. The CDR3 bases are TGTGCCACCAGCCCCCTCCTCTTGACAGAGATAAGAGAAGATACGCAGTATTTT. Protein product: CATSPLLLTEIREDTQYF.

Ten or more counts support this clonotype. The chain employs TRBV4-1 and TRBJ2-1, with D unresolved. This CDR3 has 14 residues. From germline, CDR1 is MGHRA and CDR2 YSYEKL. The V end was cut by 1 base, the J end by 9 bases, with 13 bases between. The CDR3 coding sequence is TGCGCCAGCAGCCAAGGTAAAGGAGTCGGTGAGCAGTTCTTC. This translates into CASSQGKGVGEQFF.

As concerns this clonotype: A much larger clone is a single base away; this may be a read error. V gene TRBV3-2 combines with J gene TRBJ2-3; the table calls TRBD1, which could not be checked here. TRBV3-2 is tagged as a pseudogene. The CDR3 contains 15 residues. The CDR3 loop is CASSHRVGSTDTQYF. The CDR3 DNA follows: TGTGCCAGCAGCCACAGGGTTGGTAGCACAGATACGCAGTATTTT.

This clonotype was seen ten or more times. The chain couples TRBV10-1 to TRBJ1-1; D may be TRBD1 (6 bases). V lost 4 bases to trimming and J lost 1 base, with 13 bases between them. Germline CDR1 and CDR2: WNHNN and SYGVQD (reference sequence). The CDR3 sequence is 15 residues long. CDR3 DNA: TGCGCCAGCAGTGGTTCTCGGACAGAGAACACTGAAGCTTTCTTT. As protein: CASSGSRTENTEAFF.

This clonotype was seen ten or more times. CDR3 DNA: TGTGCCAGCAGCGTCCGAGGGGAACAAGAGACCCAGTACTTC. This translates into CASSVRGEQETQYF. The gene calls are TRBV9 and TRBJ2-5, with D possibly being TRBD1 or TRBD2 (5 bases each). The germline V and J ends were trimmed by 2 bases and 2 bases, with 10 bases remaining between them. The CDR3 length is 14 residues. Germline CDR1 is SGDLS and CDR2 is YYNGEE. The whole variable domain, filled in from reference TRBV9 and TRBJ2-5, reads DSGVTQTPKHLITATGQRVTLRCSPRSGDLSVYWYQQSLDQGLQFLIQYYNGEERAKGNILERFSAQQFPDLHSELNLSSLELGDSALYFCASSVRGEQETQYFGPGTRLLVL.

This clonotype was seen at least ten times. The chain is built from TRBV20-1 and TRBJ2-5; TRBD2 matches at 8 bases. This CDR3 has 12 amino acids. Germline V gene sequence: CDR1 DFQATT, CDR2 SNEGSKA (reference sequence). CDR3 DNA: TGCAGGTCCGGGGGGGGCCTGGAGACCCAGTACTTC. This gives the protein CRSGGGLETQYF.

Details on this clonotype: Being one base from a much bigger clone, this may be a read error. The CDR3 nucleotides are TGTGCCAGCAATGTACGTAGCTTCACTGAAGCTTTCTTT. This codes for CASNVRSFTEAFF. This rearrangement joins TRBV2 to TRBJ1-1; D gene uncertain. Germline V gene lookup returns CDR1 SNHLY and CDR2 FYNNEI. The CDR3 sequence is 13 residues long. V was shortened by 7 bases and J by 4 bases, with 13 bases between the two germline ends.

This clonotype was found many times. The chain recombines TRBV7-2 with TRBJ2-1; weak D call: TRBD1 (6 bases). The CDR3 runs to 12 residues. From germline, CDR1 is SGHTA and CDR2 FQGNSA. V was cut by 5 bases and J by 11 bases, with 13 bases left in between. Written as DNA, the CDR3 is TGTGCCAGCAGCACTCTGGGGGCCCAGCAGTTCTTC. Its translation: CASSTLGAQQFF. The entire variable domain, with the rest obtained from reference TRBV7-2 and TRBJ2-1, is as follows: GAGVSQSPSNKVTEKGKDVELRCDPISGHTALYWYRQSLGQGLEFLIYFQGNSAPDKSGLPSDRFSAERTGGSVSTLTIQRTQQEDSAVYLCASSTLGAQQFFGPGTRLTVL.

This clonotype has a count of ten or more. The chain joins TRBV5-1 to TRBJ1-2; tentative D call: TRBD1 (6 bases). CDR1 is SGHRS and CDR2 is YFSETQ in the germline V gene. With 6 bases removed from V and 4 bases from J, the gap between germline ends came to 13 bases. This CDR3 has 13 amino acids. The CDR3 sequence is CASTLDSRYGYTF. The DNA for the CDR3 is TGCGCCAGCACCCTGGACAGCCGCTATGGCTACACCTTC.

This clonotype was counted at least ten times. V and J are TRBV20-1 and TRBJ2-1; 12 nucleotides align to TRBD2. CDR1 is DFQATT, CDR2 SNEGSKA, per germline (reference sequence). V trimming: 6 bases; J trimming: 9 bases; junction bases outside the gene matches: 12. The CDR3 totals 15 residues. The CDR3 DNA sequence: TGCAGTGCAATCCCGCTAGCGGGGGGGCCTGGTGAGCAGTTCTTC. It yields the protein CSAIPLAGGPGEQFF.

This clonotype has a handful of counts. The CDR3 here is CASSPGLAGSSYEQYF. The DNA for the CDR3 is TGCGCCAGCAGCCCGGGACTAGCGGGGAGCTCCTACGAGCAGTACTTC. The chain has TRBV5-1 and TRBJ2-7, with 13 bases lining up with TRBD2. V trimming: 4 bases; J trimming: 0 bases; junction bases outside the gene matches: 4. CDR1 is SGHRS and CDR2 is YFSETQ in the germline V gene. This CDR3 is built from 16 residues.

This clonotype was observed a handful of times. CDR3: CATTAEGTGAPKSPQHF. The CDR3, as DNA: TGTGCCACCACTGCCGAGGGGACAGGGGCACCTAAATCGCCCCAGCATTTT. The rearrangement uses TRBV24-1 and TRBJ1-5; 10 bases are a match to TRBD1. The germline V gene has CDR1 KGHDR and CDR2 SFDVKD. The V segment lost 8 bases and the J segment 9 bases; nucleotides outside the gene matches: 18. The CDR3 loop spans 17 amino acids.

This chain joins TRBV7-2 and TRBJ2-1; 12 bases agree with TRBD2. This CDR3 has 16 amino acids. Germline V lookup: CDR1 SGHTA, CDR2 FQGNSA. Losses at the gene ends were 1 base for V and 5 bases for J; bases not matched to a gene: 3. The CDR3 region has the DNA TGTGCCAGCAGCTTAGAGGGACTAGCGGGTGACAATGAGCAGTTCTTC. Translation: CASSLEGLAGDNEQFF.

The DNA of the CDR3 is TGTGCCAGCAGCGTAGGACTGGGGGCTCGTGGAAACACCATATATTTT. Translated, it gives CASSVGLGARGNTIYF. The chain carries TRBV9 and TRBJ1-3; D may be TRBD1 (6 bases). Looked up from germline, CDR1 is SGDLS and CDR2 is YYNGEE. With 0 bases removed from V and 3 bases from J, the gap between germline ends came to 13 bases. This CDR3 is built from 16 residues. Drawing the rest from reference TRBV9 and TRBJ1-3, the complete variable domain is DSGVTQTPKHLITATGQRVTLRCSPRSGDLSVYWYQQSLDQGLQFLIQYYNGEERAKGNILERFSAQQFPDLHSELNLSSLELGDSALYFCASSVGLGARGNTIYFGEGSWLTVV.

This clonotype was counted between two and nine times. Possible read error: a much larger clone is one base away. V usage is TRBV18 and J usage is TRBJ2-5, with unresolved D. Germline lookup yields CDR1 KGHSH and CDR2 LQKENI. There are 15 residues in the CDR3. Trimming stripped 8 bases from V and 4 bases from J, with 20 bases between. CDR3 bases: TGTGCCAGCCCAGTTTCTTACGGCCATTCAGAGACCCAGTACTTC. Residues: CASPVSYGHSETQYF.

In its sample, this clonotype was seen many times. V usage is TRBV28 and J usage is TRBJ2-3, with 16 nucleotides matching TRBD2. The CDR3 runs 22 residues. Unmatched junction bases numbered 15, after V lost 1 base and J lost 2 bases. Germline values: CDR1 MDHEN, CDR2 SYDVKM. CDR3 protein: CASSLLGPGTSGGASYTDTQYF. The CDR3 DNA is TGTGCCAGCAGTTTATTGGGACCCGGGACTAGCGGGGGGGCCTCGTACACAGATACGCAGTATTTT. Drawing the rest from reference TRBV28 and TRBJ2-3, the complete variable domain is DVKVTQSSRYLVKRTGEKVFLECVQDMDHENMFWYRQDPGLGLRLIYFSYDVKMKEKGDIPEGYSVSREKKERFSLILESASTNQTSMYLCASSLLGPGTSGGASYTDTQYFGPGTRLTVL.

CDR3 nucleotide sequence: TGTGCCAGCAGTTCCGAGACTAGCGGGGTGAATGAGCAGTTCTTC. Translation gives CASSSETSGVNEQFF. The chain links TRBV2 to TRBJ2-1; TRBD2 matches 11 bases. Germline trimming cut 5 bases from V and 7 bases from J; bases unmatched to any gene: 7. CDR3 length equals 15 residues. Germline values: CDR1 SNHLY, CDR2 FYNNEI.

The chain joins TRBV5-6 to TRBJ1-3; D unclear. The germline V and J ends were trimmed by 2 bases and 0 bases, with 21 bases remaining between them. Germline V CDR1 and CDR2: SGHDT, YYEEEE. The CDR3 contains 19 residues. The CDR3 DNA follows: TGTGCCAGCAGCTTCGGGTACAGAAACCTTTTAGACTCTGGAAACACCATATATTTT. It is translated as CASSFGYRNLLDSGNTIYF.

This clonotype has a count of ten or more. The J gene is TRBJ2-7, the V gene TRBV20-1; 7 bases line up with TRBD1. The CDR3 is made up of 14 amino acids. Germline CDR1 DFQATT, CDR2 SNEGSKA (reference sequence). The J segment lost 0 bases and the V segment lost 6 bases, leaving 8 bases of the junction unmatched. CDR3 DNA sequence: TGCAGTGCCGCGACAGGGCTTGACTCCTACGAGCAGTACTTC. It translates to CSAATGLDSYEQYF.

This clonotype was observed at least ten times. V and J are TRBV6-2 or TRBV6-3 and TRBJ1-2, with D uncertain. The germline CDR1 and CDR2 sequences are MNHEY and SVGEGT. The V gene lost 5 bases and the J gene lost 0 bases, with 10 bases spanning the gap. CDR3 size: 14 residues. CDR3 sequence: CASSPSSTNYGYTF. The CDR3 DNA follows: TGTGCCAGCAGTCCAAGCAGTACTAACTATGGCTACACCTTC.

For this clonotype: With a much larger clone just one base away, this may be a read error. The chain links TRBV2 to TRBJ1-5; D unclear. The CDR3 is made up of 14 amino acids. V was clipped by 3 bases and J by 3 bases, with 9 bases between them. CDR1 and CDR2 from the germline V gene are SNHLY and FYNNEI. Here the CDR3 DNA reads TGTGCCAGCAGTGAGCGACCCCACAATCAGCCCCAGCATTTT. This codes for CASSERPHNQPQHF.

The chain links TRBV29-1 to TRBJ2-3; 8 bases align to TRBD1. The length of the CDR3 is 13 residues. Germline trimming cut 6 bases from V and 4 bases from J; bases unmatched to any gene: 6. Germline V lookup: CDR1 SQVTM, CDR2 ANQGSEA. For the CDR3, the DNA is TGCAGCGTAGGGACAGGTTTCTCAGATACGCAGTATTTT. Protein sequence: CSVGTGFSDTQYF.